The clone carrying this T cell receptor (beta chain) was seen just once. Its antigen is as yet unknown. This record belongs to a study of cytomegalovirus exposure and HLA in healthy donors. Study-wide findings and caveats: Most TCR beta V segments were productive about 87% or about 30% of the time in an earlier analysis. Common viral pathogens seemed, in a later analysis, to connect with several of the most significant clusters. Among TCR beta chains, those listed as cytomegalovirus-associated numbered around 180. A later analysis associated around 17,000 TCR beta sequences with HLA alleles at a 0.05 false discovery rate.

PCR was performed using 60 Vbeta and 13 Jbeta primers. The data were produced by immunoSEQ multiplex PCR, yet TCRdb's version contains in-frame clones alone and is incomplete. In the table there are 150,000 to 180,000 clones, roughly three quarters of which are singletons. V was pared by 3 bases and J by 3 bases, with 9 bases of the junction left unmatched. The CDR3 is 17 amino acids. The germline gives CDR1 SGHNT, CDR2 YYREEE (reference sequence). This receptor was taken from a man aged 30-40 years in good health and CMV-seropositive. The V call is TRBV5-4, the J call TRBJ1-3; 10 bases line up with TRBD1. Material for sequencing was PBMCs. CDR3 region: CASSSPDRGQNGNTIYF. CDR3 DNA sequence: TGTGCCAGCAGCTCCCCTGACAGGGGGCAGAATGGAAACACCATATATTTT.